This T cell receptor beta chain stems from a study of Ad26.COV2.S vaccination and SARS-CoV-2 variants (dated by TCRdb to the early 2020s). Background on the whole study: Sequencing of the TCRbeta repertoire served to evaluate the specificity and breadth of SARS-CoV-2-reactive T cell receptors following Ad26.COV2.S vaccination. The TCR-sequenced set comprised approximately 32 samples: some 19 Ad26.COV2.S vaccine recipients, 5 placebo recipients and 8 SARS-CoV-2 convalescent individuals. Overall results and qualifications from the work: After vaccination, substantial breadth of spike-specific CD8+ and CD4+ T cell responses was reported. Vaccine and placebo recipients had similar non-spike TCR breadth, a finding consistent with the vaccine containing only spike. The authors noted that total T cell responses may have been underestimated by the TCR breadth and depth analyses. Ad26.COV2.S recipients had higher spike-specific TCR breadth than placebo recipients (P = 0.0014).

On this clone: The clone's antigen remains unknown. Within one base of it there is no much larger clone, and no base qualities were kept.

TCRbeta CDR3 regions were sequenced with the immunoSEQ Assay. After extraction, genomic DNA underwent amplification by bias-controlled multiplex PCR, followed by high-throughput sequencing. Under the source paper's analysis protocol: To quantify the absolute abundance of each unique TCRbeta CDR3 region, sequences were collapsed and filtered. T cell fraction was estimated by normalizing TCRbeta template counts to usable DNA, which was measured by amplifying reference genes present in all nucleated cells. Repertoire TCRs were annotated as SARS-CoV-2-specific when V gene, CDR3 amino acid sequence and J gene were exactly matched to a known reactive TCR set. The reference SARS-CoV-2 TCR set was derived from MIRA and filtered for enrichment in COVID-19-positive ImmuneCODE repertoires, a step that removed public or cross-reactive TCRs. Using the MIRA antigens, annotated TCRs were further analysed by specific ORF or by position within an ORF. Breadth was defined as annotated unique rearrangements over total unique productive rearrangements; depth was the summed frequency of those rearrangements. Two-sided Wilcoxon rank-sum tests were used to compare TCR breadth between groups. TCRdb retrieved this table from immuneACCESS and kept in-frame rearrangements only. Not all clones are present; in checked studies, unresolved V genes account for under half, and no reason is known for the remainder. D and trimming come from the DNA, and the V and J calls and clone size come from that table. For this sample there are approximately 340,000 clones; just over 90% appear just once. The ten largest clones capture 3% to 5% of the sample.

The time point label here, explained by the study, means: individuals recovered from natural SARS-CoV-2 infection. V is clipped by 6 bases and J by 6 bases, and the sequence between their germline boundaries is 18 bases long. CDR1 is given as SQVTM and CDR2 as ANQGSEA, both from the germline V gene. CDR3 length: 14 amino acids, cysteine to phenylalanine. CDR3 DNA only is kept here, 42 bases in frame from base 1. The V and J segments used are TRBV29-1 and TRBJ1-3; the D gene lacks a confident call. This TCR was recovered from a human donor who had recovered from COVID-19. The specimen comprised peripheral blood, sampled after recovery from COVID-19. In nucleotides, the sequence is TGCAGCGTAACTCCCGGGAACGTGGAAAACACCATATATTTT. It translates to CSVTPGNVENTIYF.